The clone carrying this T cell receptor (beta chain) has just a few counts. The data belong to a study of regulatory T cells in long-lasting Graves disease. The CDR3 loop spans 14 amino acids. The V end was cut by 10 bases, the J end by 6 bases, with 19 bases between. The sample's time point: newly diagnosed GD, antithyroid drugs for less than 3 months. The TCR library used RNA extracted from PBMCs. Building the TCR beta libraries relied on iRepertoire HTBI primers, and CDR3 regions underwent Arm-PCR. Each CDR3 protein gets one entry after TCRdb re-called the multiplex PCR reads with MiXCR. Found here are hundreds of thousands of distinct CDR3 sequences, around 16% of them singletons; the top ten hold roughly 25%. This sample also belongs to another study, concerning T cells in Graves' hyperthyroidism and ophthalmopathy.

This chain uses TRBV12-3 or TRBV12-4 with TRBJ1-3, with D uncertain. This clonotype was sampled from a woman aged 35-60 years with Graves disease. Sequenced material: peripheral blood mononuclear cells (PBMCs), taken at new diagnosis, from a patient treated with antithyroid drugs. The chain's CDR3 is CANPGNSRINTIYF. The CDR3 bases are TGTGCCAACCCCGGGAATTCCCGGATAAACACCATATATTTT.